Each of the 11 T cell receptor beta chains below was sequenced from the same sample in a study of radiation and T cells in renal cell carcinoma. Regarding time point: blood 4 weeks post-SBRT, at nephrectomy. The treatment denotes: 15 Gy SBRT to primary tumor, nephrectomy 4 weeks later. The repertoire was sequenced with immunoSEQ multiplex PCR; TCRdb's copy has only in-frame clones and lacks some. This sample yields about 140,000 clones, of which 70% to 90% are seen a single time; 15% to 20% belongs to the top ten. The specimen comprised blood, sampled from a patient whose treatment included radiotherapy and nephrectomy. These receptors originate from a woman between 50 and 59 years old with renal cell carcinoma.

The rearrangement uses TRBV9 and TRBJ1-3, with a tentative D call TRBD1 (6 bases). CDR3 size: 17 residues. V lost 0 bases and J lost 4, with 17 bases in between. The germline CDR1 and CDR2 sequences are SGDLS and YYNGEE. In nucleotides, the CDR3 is TGTGCCAGCAGCGTAGCGGGGGGCGCATCCAACGGAAACACCATATATTTT. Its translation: CASSVAGGASNGNTIYF.

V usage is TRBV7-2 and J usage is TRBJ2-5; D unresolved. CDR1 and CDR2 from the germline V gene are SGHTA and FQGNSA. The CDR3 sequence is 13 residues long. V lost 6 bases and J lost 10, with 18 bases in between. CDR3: CASSLNYLGNQYF. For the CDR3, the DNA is TGTGCCAGCAGTTTGAACTATCTGGGTAACCAGTACTTC.

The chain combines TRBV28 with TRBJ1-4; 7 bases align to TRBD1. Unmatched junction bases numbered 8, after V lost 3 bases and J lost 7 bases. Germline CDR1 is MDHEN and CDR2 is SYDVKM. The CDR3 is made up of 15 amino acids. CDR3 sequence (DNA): TGTGCCAGCAGTTTCCCATCAGGGGGTGGTGAAAAACTGTTTTTT. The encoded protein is CASSFPSGGGEKLFF.

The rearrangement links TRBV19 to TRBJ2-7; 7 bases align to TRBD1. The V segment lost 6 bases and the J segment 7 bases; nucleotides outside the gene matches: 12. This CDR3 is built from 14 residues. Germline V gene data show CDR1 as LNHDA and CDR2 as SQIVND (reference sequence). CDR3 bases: TGTGCCAGTAGATTGGGGTTTACGACAGGGGAGCAGTACTTC. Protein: CASRLGFTTGEQYF.

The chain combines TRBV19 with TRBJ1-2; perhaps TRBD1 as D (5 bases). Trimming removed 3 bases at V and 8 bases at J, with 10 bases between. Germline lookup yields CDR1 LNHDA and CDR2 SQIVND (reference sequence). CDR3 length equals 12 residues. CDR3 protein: CASSIGGFGYTF. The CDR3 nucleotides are TGTGCCAGTAGTATCGGGGGTTTCGGCTACACCTTC.

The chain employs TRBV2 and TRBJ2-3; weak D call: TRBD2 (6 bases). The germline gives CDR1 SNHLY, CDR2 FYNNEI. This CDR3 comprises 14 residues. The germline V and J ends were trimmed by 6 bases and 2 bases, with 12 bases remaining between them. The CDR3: CASRGVRDTDTQYF. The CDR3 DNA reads TGTGCCAGCAGGGGGGTGCGGGACACAGATACGCAGTATTTT.

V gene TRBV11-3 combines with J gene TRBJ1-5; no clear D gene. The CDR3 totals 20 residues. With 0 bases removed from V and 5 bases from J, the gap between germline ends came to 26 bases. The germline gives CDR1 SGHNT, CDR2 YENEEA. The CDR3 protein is CASSLEFQCADWGWDQPQHF. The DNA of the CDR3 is TGTGCCAGCAGCTTAGAGTTTCAATGCGCCGACTGGGGATGGGATCAGCCCCAGCATTTT.

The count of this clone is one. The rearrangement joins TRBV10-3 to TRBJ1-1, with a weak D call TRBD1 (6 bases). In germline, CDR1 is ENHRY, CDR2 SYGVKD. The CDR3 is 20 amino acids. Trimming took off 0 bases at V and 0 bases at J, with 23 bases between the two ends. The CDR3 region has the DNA TGTGCCATCAGTGAGTCGACTCCTGGGGGCATACTTTCCTTGAACACTGAAGCTTTCTTT. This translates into CAISESTPGGILSLNTEAFF.

DNA of the CDR3: TGCAGACAGGGGGCGAGGACTGAAGCTTTCTTT. This translates into CRQGARTEAFF. V and J are TRBV20-1 and TRBJ1-1; 9 bases are a match to TRBD1. This CDR3 has 11 amino acids. Looked up from germline, CDR1 is DFQATT and CDR2 is SNEGSKA (reference sequence).

In DNA, the CDR3 is TGCGCCAGCAGAAGACAGGAGGGGGATGGCTACACCTTC. This encodes CASRRQEGDGYTF. The genes are TRBV5-1 and TRBJ1-2, with TRBD1 as a possible D gene (6 bases). The CDR3 extends over 13 amino acids. Germline CDR1 reads SGHRS; CDR2 reads YFSETQ. V lost 5 bases to trimming and J lost 6 bases, with 14 bases between them.

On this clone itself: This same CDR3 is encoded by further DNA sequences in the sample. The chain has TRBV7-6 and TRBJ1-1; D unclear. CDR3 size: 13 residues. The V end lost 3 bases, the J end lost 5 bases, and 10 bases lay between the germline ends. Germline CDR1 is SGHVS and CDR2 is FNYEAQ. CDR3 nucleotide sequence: TGTGCCAGCAGCTTGTCGCAGAGGACTGAAGCTTTCTTT. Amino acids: CASSLSQRTEAFF.